This entry describes one T cell receptor beta chain. The sample comes from a study of cytomegalovirus exposure and HLA in healthy donors. Both 60 Vbeta primers and 13 Jbeta primers went into the PCR. Clones were read by immunoSEQ multiplex PCR, and TCRdb kept only the in-frame ones, dropping some. Seen here are more than 200,000 clones, about three quarters observed once, and the top ten hold 1.5% to 2%. CDR1 and CDR2 from the germline V gene are GTSNPN and SVGIG (reference sequence). The V gene lost 3 bases and the J gene lost 1 base, with 8 bases spanning the gap. This CDR3 region has 13 residues. Sequenced input: PBMCs. The V and J genes are TRBV30 and TRBJ2-3; no firm D call. The sequence was collected from a man aged 18-30 years in good health and CMV-seronegative. CDR3 region: CAWRSRGTDTQYF. The CDR3 DNA sequence: TGTGCCTGGAGGTCTAGAGGCACAGATACGCAGTATTTT. Full variable domain (outside the CDR3, taken from reference TRBV30 and TRBJ2-3): SQTIHQWPATLVQPVGSPLSLECTVEGTSNPNLYWYRQAAGRGLQLLFYSVGIGQISSEVPQNLSASRPQDRQFILSSKKLLLSDSGFYLCAWRSRGTDTQYFGPGTRLTVL.